Below are 11 T cell receptor beta chains sequenced from a single sample in a study of cytomegalovirus exposure and HLA in healthy donors. Use of 60 Vbeta and 13 Jbeta primers characterized the PCR. This table comes from immunoSEQ multiplex PCR, and its TCRdb copy is limited to in-frame clones, with some not included. The profile covers 100,000 or so clones, with 75% appearing a single time and 1.3% taken by the ten largest. Sample: PBMCs. The receptors come from a man between 40 and 49 years old in good health and CMV-seronegative.

This clone was seen only a few times. This chain links TRBV9 with TRBJ2-3, with 9 bases fitting TRBD2. Germline V gene sequence: CDR1 SGDLS, CDR2 YYNGEE. J lost 4 bases, V lost 0 bases, and 6 bases had no gene match. The CDR3 has 16 amino acids. The CDR3 is CASSVEGRGGADTQYF. The DNA for the CDR3 is TGTGCCAGCAGCGTAGAGGGGCGGGGGGGTGCAGATACGCAGTATTTT. Full variable domain (rest looked up from reference TRBV9 and TRBJ2-3): DSGVTQTPKHLITATGQRVTLRCSPRSGDLSVYWYQQSLDQGLQFLIQYYNGEERAKGNILERFSAQQFPDLHSELNLSSLELGDSALYFCASSVEGRGGADTQYFGPGTRLTVL.

The V and J genes are TRBV28 and TRBJ2-3, with a possible D match to TRBD2 (6 bases). From germline, CDR1 is MDHEN and CDR2 SYDVKM. Deletions cut 3 bases from V and 5 bases from J, with 9 bases between. The CDR3 is made up of 13 amino acids. CDR3 amino acids: CASSLLAKDTQYF. In nucleotides, the CDR3 is TGTGCCAGCAGTTTGCTAGCGAAAGATACGCAGTATTTT.

V and J are TRBV28 and TRBJ2-2; tentatively, D is TRBD1 (5 bases). The CDR3 is 15 amino acids. V was shortened by 4 bases and J by 4 bases, with 13 bases between the two germline ends. Germline V gene lookup returns CDR1 MDHEN and CDR2 SYDVKM. This CDR3 is CASSSHRRSTGELFF. The DNA of the CDR3 is TGTGCCAGCAGTTCACACAGGCGGAGCACCGGGGAGCTGTTTTTT.

This chain connects TRBV5-1 to TRBJ2-7; D perhaps matches TRBD2 (5 bases). The germline V gene has CDR1 SGHRS and CDR2 YFSETQ. Trimming shortened V by 7 bases and J by 5 bases, and 19 bases separated the two germline ends. The CDR3 is 14 residues long. CDR3: CASGRLAGSDEQYF. CDR3 in DNA: TGCGCCAGCGGACGCCTGGCGGGTTCCGACGAGCAGTACTTC.

The rearrangement joins TRBV7-2 to TRBJ2-7, with 8 bases that match TRBD2. The germline CDR1 and CDR2 sequences are SGHTA and FQGNSA. This CDR3 contains 15 residues. The trim removed 1 base at V and 7 bases at J, leaving 9 bases unmatched. The CDR3 coding sequence is TGTGCCAGCAGCTTAGTGGGAGCGGGAGTAGGTGAGCAGTACTTC. It yields the protein CASSLVGAGVGEQYF. Full variable domain (outside the CDR3, taken from reference TRBV7-2 and TRBJ2-7): GAGVSQSPSNKVTEKGKDVELRCDPISGHTALYWYRQSLGQGLEFLIYFQGNSAPDKSGLPSDRFSAERTGGSVSTLTIQRTQQEDSAVYLCASSLVGAGVGEQYFGPGTRLTVT.

The V call is TRBV4-3, the J call TRBJ1-3; D uncertain. V lost 4 bases, J lost 4 bases, and 14 bases lay in between. The CDR3 runs 15 residues. Germline V gene sequence: CDR1 LGHNA, CDR2 YSLEER. The CDR3 is CASSREGGRGNTIYF. The CDR3 DNA follows: TGCGCCAGCAGCCGAGAAGGAGGGAGGGGAAACACCATATATTTT.

The chain carries TRBV11-2 and TRBJ2-7, with a possible D match to TRBD2 (6 bases). This CDR3 spans 14 amino acids. CDR1 and CDR2 from the germline V gene are SGHAT and FQNNGV. V was shortened by 1 base and J by 6 bases, with 13 bases between the two germline ends. In DNA, the CDR3 is TGTGCCAGCAGCTTAGGGACGGGGGTGTTCGAGCAGTACTTC. Translation gives CASSLGTGVFEQYF.

This sequence joins TRBV5-6 and TRBJ2-7, with 7 bases aligning to TRBD2. The CDR3 loop spans 15 amino acids. V was clipped by 0 bases and J by 2 bases; unmatched bases: 5. In germline, CDR1 is SGHDT, CDR2 YYEEEE. The CDR3 DNA reads TGTGCCAGCAGCTTGGATACTAGCGAGGCCTACGAGCAGTACTTC. This translates into CASSLDTSEAYEQYF.

V usage is TRBV11-2 and J usage is TRBJ1-4; D perhaps matches TRBD1 (5 bases). V lost 5 bases to trimming and J lost 10 bases, with 20 bases between them. CDR1 is SGHAT, CDR2 FQNNGV, per germline. The CDR3 extends over 15 amino acids. Here the CDR3 reads CASSITSGTTGKLFF. The CDR3, as DNA: TGTGCCAGCAGCATAACCTCCGGGACTACGGGAAAACTGTTTTTT.

The rearrangement links TRBV7-3 to TRBJ2-7, with 10 bases that match TRBD1. Germline values: CDR1 SGHTA, CDR2 FQGTGA. This CDR3 spans 15 amino acids. The ends lost 2 bases at V and 5 bases at J; junction bases unmatched: 6. The CDR3 reads CASSLAGTGVDEQYF. DNA for the CDR3: TGTGCCAGCAGCTTAGCCGGGACAGGGGTTGACGAGCAGTACTTC.

This clone has just a few counts. The chain carries TRBV6-4 and TRBJ2-1; 14 nucleotides align to TRBD2. Germline assignment: CDR1 MRHNA and CDR2 SNTAGT. The CDR3 length is 16 residues. After removal of 6 bases from V and 5 bases from J, the junction contained 6 bases not matched to a gene. As DNA, the CDR3 is TGTGCCAGCAGCACCGGGACTAGCGGGGGAGACAATGAGCAGTTCTTC. Its translation: CASSTGTSGGDNEQFF.